The 18 T cell receptor beta chains presented below share a single source sample, sequenced in a study of cytomegalovirus exposure and HLA in healthy donors. PCR employed 60 Vbeta and 13 Jbeta primers. The table came from immunoSEQ multiplex PCR; TCRdb's copy has only in-frame clones and leaves some out. The table records under 170,000 clones, more than 75% of them present only once. The sequencing sample was made of PBMCs. The receptors originated from a human donor in good health.

The chain joins TRBV18 to TRBJ1-2; TRBD1 agrees at 8 bases. Germline-derived CDR1 and CDR2 are KGHSH and LQKENI. Germline trimming cut 3 bases from V and 7 bases from J; bases unmatched to any gene: 10. The CDR3 totals 15 residues. This CDR3 reads CASSPFWTGRSGYTF. The CDR3 coding sequence is TGTGCCAGCTCACCCTTTTGGACAGGGAGAAGTGGCTACACCTTC.

This chain uses TRBV6-6 with TRBJ1-2; TRBD1 matches at 8 bases. CDR3 length equals 14 residues. The V gene's germline CDR1 is MNHNY and CDR2 SVGAGI (reference sequence). V shed 7 bases and J 8 bases; nucleotides not matched to a gene: 12. Written as DNA, the CDR3 is TGTGCCAGCACTGACCAGGCCAGGGGGCTAGGCTACACCTTC. Its protein is CASTDQARGLGYTF.

This clone has a handful of counts. The CDR3 reads CASSLLALTAYNEQFF. The CDR3 DNA reads TGTGCCAGCAGCTTATTGGCGTTGACTGCCTACAATGAGCAGTTCTTC. The chain employs TRBV7-9 and TRBJ2-1; D is uncertain. Trimming removed 2 bases from V and 2 bases from J, with 13 bases in between. Germline V gene lookup returns CDR1 SEHNR and CDR2 FQNEAQ (reference sequence). The CDR3 length is 16 residues.

CDR3 in amino acids: CASSNPGHSFYEQYF. In DNA, the CDR3 is TGTGCCAGCTCTAATCCGGGACATAGCTTCTACGAGCAGTACTTC. The genes are TRBV25-1 and TRBJ2-7, with D maybe TRBD1 (6 bases). Trimming took 8 bases from V and 3 from J, leaving 20 bases between them. Looked up from germline, CDR1 is MGHDK and CDR2 is SYGVNS. This CDR3 is 15 amino acids long.

A remark on this clone: A junction end diverges from the germline sequence, so it may reflect a read error. The CDR3 nucleotides read TGTTCCAGCGATACAGGGAACACTGAAGCTTTCTTT. This gives the protein CSSDTGNTEAFF. The chain employs TRBV7-9 and TRBJ1-1, with D tentatively TRBD1 (5 bases). The germline V gene encodes CDR1 SEHNR and CDR2 FQNEAQ (reference sequence). The CDR3 runs to 12 residues.

The table lists this clone with a few counts. The chain couples TRBV2 to TRBJ2-7, with 8 bases that match TRBD1. V shed 6 bases, J shed 8 bases, and the junction held 15 bases outside the gene matches. From germline, CDR1 is SNHLY and CDR2 FYNNEI. The CDR3 is made up of 15 amino acids. As DNA, the CDR3 is TGTGCCAGCAGCGATTTCCGACAGGGGCCTCGGCAGCAGTACTTC. Translated: CASSDFRQGPRQQYF.

The V gene is TRBV2, the J gene TRBJ2-7, with D maybe TRBD1 (6 bases). V shed 7 bases and J shed 2 bases, with 9 bases lying between them. CDR3 length: 12 residues. Per the germline V gene, CDR1 is SNHLY and CDR2 is FYNNEI. For the CDR3, the DNA is TGTGCCAGCACAGGGGACGCCTACGAGCAGTACTTC. This codes for CASTGDAYEQYF.

Only one count was recorded for this clone. This chain connects TRBV25-1 to TRBJ2-1; perhaps TRBD2 as D (5 bases). V lost 2 bases and J 9 bases, leaving 11 bases between the germline ends. Germline V gene data show CDR1 as MGHDK and CDR2 as SYGVNS. CDR3 length equals 13 residues. The CDR3 bases are TGTGCCAGCAGTGAACCCCTAGCCACTGAGCAGTTCTTC. Protein: CASSEPLATEQFF.

This clone was observed a few times. The chain carries TRBV19 and TRBJ1-1, with 8 bases aligning to TRBD1. CDR1 LNHDA and CDR2 SQIVND come from the germline V gene (reference sequence). V shed 6 bases, J shed 5 bases, and the junction held 8 bases outside the gene matches. This CDR3 contains 14 residues. DNA for the CDR3: TGTGCCAGTAGAGAGACAGGGGAGTTGACTGAAGCTTTCTTT. Amino acids: CASRETGELTEAFF.

V is TRBV7-6 and J is TRBJ2-5; D remains unclear. Trimming left V 5 bases short and J 2 bases short, with 3 bases between. The CDR3 extends over 11 amino acids. CDR1 and CDR2 from the germline V gene are SGHVS and FNYEAQ. CDR3 in DNA: TGTGCCAGCAGCCAACAAGAGACCCAGTACTTC. It yields the protein CASSQQETQYF.

This chain links TRBV6-5 with TRBJ1-4; the D gene is possibly TRBD1 (6 bases). Germline V CDR1 and CDR2: MNHEY, SVGAGI. The CDR3 sequence is 14 residues long. V lost 6 bases to trimming and J lost 7 bases, with 15 bases between them. The CDR3 DNA follows: TGTGCCAGCAGGCCCGGGACACGGGGTGAAAAACTGTTTTTT. Protein: CASRPGTRGEKLFF.

This chain joins TRBV5-1 and TRBJ2-7; TRBD2 aligns across 9 bases. Germline V lookup: CDR1 SGHRS, CDR2 YFSETQ. V was pared by 4 bases and J by 4 bases, with 3 bases of the junction left unmatched. The CDR3 has 13 residues. CDR3 sequence reads: CASSQLAGYEQYF. The CDR3 region has the DNA TGCGCCAGCAGCCAGCTAGCGGGGTACGAGCAGTACTTC.

V and J are TRBV5-1 and TRBJ2-6, with 7 bases fitting TRBD1. The CDR3 totals 16 residues. V shed 4 bases, J shed 4 bases, and the junction held 8 bases outside the gene matches. Germline-derived CDR1 and CDR2 are SGHRS and YFSETQ. CDR3 in amino acids: CASSSVQGSGANVLTF. In nucleotides, the CDR3 is TGCGCCAGCAGCAGTGTACAGGGGTCCGGGGCCAACGTCCTGACTTTC.

The V and J genes are TRBV4-1 and TRBJ1-1, with 12 bases aligning to TRBD1. V shed 3 bases and J 5 bases; nucleotides not matched to a gene: 10. Germline assignment: CDR1 MGHRA and CDR2 YSYEKL. The CDR3 is 17 amino acids. The CDR3 here is CASSHAGTGGMWTEAFF. DNA for the CDR3: TGCGCCAGCAGCCATGCCGGGACAGGGGGCATGTGGACTGAAGCTTTCTTT.

The chain couples TRBV19 to TRBJ1-1; TRBD1 agrees at 8 bases. Trimming cost V 7 bases and J 10 bases; bases outside gene matches: 14. This CDR3 has 14 residues. Germline V lookup: CDR1 LNHDA, CDR2 SQIVND (reference sequence). The CDR3, as DNA: TGTGCCAGTATCGGCGGACAGGGTTTTGCGGGAGCTTTCTTT. Residues: CASIGGQGFAGAFF.

This rearrangement joins TRBV11-2 to TRBJ1-5, with D uncertain. There are 15 residues in the CDR3. Germline V lookup: CDR1 SGHAT, CDR2 FQNNGV. Trimming cost V 1 base and J 2 bases, with 9 bases left between them. CDR3 protein: CASSLGLFGNQPQHF. The CDR3 DNA reads TGTGCCAGCAGCTTAGGTTTATTCGGCAATCAGCCCCAGCATTTT. Complete variable domain (other parts from reference TRBV11-2 and TRBJ1-5): EAGVAQSPRYKIIEKRQSVAFWCNPISGHATLYWYQQILGQGPKLLIQFQNNGVVDDSQLPKDRFSAERLKGVDSTLKIQPAKLEDSAVYLCASSLGLFGNQPQHFGDGTRLSIL.

The rearrangement uses TRBV27 and TRBJ2-6; possible D gene TRBD2, 5 bases. The V end was cut by 4 bases, the J end by 2 bases, with 6 bases between. CDR1 MNHEY and CDR2 SMNVEV come from the germline V gene (reference sequence). This CDR3 region has 14 residues. The DNA for the CDR3 is TGTGCCAGCAGTTATAGCGCTGGGGCCAACGTCCTGACTTTC. Translation gives CASSYSAGANVLTF.

This chain joins TRBV27 and TRBJ1-5; TRBD1 is a possible D gene (5 bases). The length of the CDR3 is 14 residues. The V gene lost 7 bases and the J gene lost 0 bases, with 10 bases spanning the gap. CDR1 is MNHEY, CDR2 SMNVEV, per germline (reference sequence). This CDR3 reads CASINRTSNQPQHF. The CDR3, as DNA: TGTGCCAGCATAAACAGGACTAGCAATCAGCCCCAGCATTTT.